The clone carrying this T cell receptor (beta chain) was seen only once. Its matching antigen is unknown. The sample comes from a study of identifying expanded T cells in peripheral blood. Study findings and constraints: Approximately two-week clone count variance significantly increased as total template count grew.

V dropped 1 base and J dropped 0; count of bases not matched to a gene: 7. The CDR3 is 18 amino acids. Germline V gene sequence: CDR1 SEHNR, CDR2 FQNEAQ (reference sequence). Profiling relied on immunoSEQ multiplex PCR, and the TCRdb table lists in-frame clones only, not all of them. The sample carries roughly 130,000 clones, about 86% recorded once. The rearrangement uses TRBV7-9 and TRBJ1-5; 9 nucleotides line up with TRBD1. The sequence was obtained from a person aged 18 to 75 in good health. What was sequenced was blood. In DNA form, the CDR3 reads TGTGCCAGCAGCTTAGGGACAGGGGCACCTTCTAGCAATCAGCCCCAGCATTTT. It specifies CASSLGTGAPSSNQPQHF.